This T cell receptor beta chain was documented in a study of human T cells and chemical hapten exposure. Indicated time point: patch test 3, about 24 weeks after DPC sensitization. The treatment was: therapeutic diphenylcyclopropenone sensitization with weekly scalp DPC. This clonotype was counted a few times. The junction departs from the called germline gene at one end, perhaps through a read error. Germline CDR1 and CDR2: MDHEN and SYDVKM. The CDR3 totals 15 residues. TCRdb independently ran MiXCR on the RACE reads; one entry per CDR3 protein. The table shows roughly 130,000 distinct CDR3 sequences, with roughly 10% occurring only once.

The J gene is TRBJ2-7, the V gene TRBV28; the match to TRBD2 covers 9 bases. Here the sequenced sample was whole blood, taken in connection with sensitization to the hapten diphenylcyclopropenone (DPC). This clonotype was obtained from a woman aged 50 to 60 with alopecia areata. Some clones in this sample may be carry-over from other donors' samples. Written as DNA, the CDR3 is TGTGCCAGCAGTCGGCCGGGACTAGCCTCCAACGAGCAGTACTTC. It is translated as CASSRPGLASNEQYF.